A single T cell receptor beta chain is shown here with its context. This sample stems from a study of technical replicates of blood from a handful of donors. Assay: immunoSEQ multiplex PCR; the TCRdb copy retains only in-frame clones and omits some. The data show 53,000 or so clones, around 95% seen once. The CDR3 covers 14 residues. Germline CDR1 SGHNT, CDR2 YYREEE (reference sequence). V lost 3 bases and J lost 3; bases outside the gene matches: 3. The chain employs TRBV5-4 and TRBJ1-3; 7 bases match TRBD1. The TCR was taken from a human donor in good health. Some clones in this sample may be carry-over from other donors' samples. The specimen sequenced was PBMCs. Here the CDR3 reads CASSSGQLGNTIYF. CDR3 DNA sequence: TGTGCCAGCAGCTCGGGACAGCTTGGAAACACCATATATTTT.